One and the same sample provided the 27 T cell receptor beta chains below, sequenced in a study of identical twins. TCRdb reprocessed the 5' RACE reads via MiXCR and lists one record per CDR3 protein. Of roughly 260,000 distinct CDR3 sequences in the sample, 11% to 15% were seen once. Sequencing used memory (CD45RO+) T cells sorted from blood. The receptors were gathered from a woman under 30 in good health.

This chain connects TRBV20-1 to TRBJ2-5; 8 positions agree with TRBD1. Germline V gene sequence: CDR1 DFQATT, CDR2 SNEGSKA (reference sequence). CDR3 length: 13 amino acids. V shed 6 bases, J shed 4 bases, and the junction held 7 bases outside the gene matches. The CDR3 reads CSALAGGLETQYF. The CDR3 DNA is TGCAGTGCGCTCGCAGGGGGCTTAGAGACCCAGTACTTC.

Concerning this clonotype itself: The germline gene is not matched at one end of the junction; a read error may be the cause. For the CDR3, the DNA is TGTGCCAGCATGAGGGGCGGCGGGGAGTTGTTTTTT. Amino acids: CASMRGGGELFF. This chain connects TRBV2 to TRBJ2-2, with D tentatively TRBD2 (6 bases). The CDR3 is made up of 12 amino acids. Germline loops: CDR1 SNHLY, CDR2 FYNNEI.

CDR3 DNA: TGTGCCAGCAGCAAAGTGGCAGCCCGCGGTGAAGCTTTCTTT. This sequence encodes CASSKVAARGEAFF. The chain employs TRBV21-1 and TRBJ1-1. TRBV21-1 constitutes a pseudogene. The CDR3 is 14 amino acids.

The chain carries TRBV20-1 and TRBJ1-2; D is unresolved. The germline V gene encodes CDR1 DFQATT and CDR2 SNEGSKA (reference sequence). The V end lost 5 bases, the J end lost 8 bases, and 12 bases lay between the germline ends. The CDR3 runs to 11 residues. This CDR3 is CSARRDWGYTF. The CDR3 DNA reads TGCAGTGCTCGCCGGGATTGGGGCTACACCTTC.

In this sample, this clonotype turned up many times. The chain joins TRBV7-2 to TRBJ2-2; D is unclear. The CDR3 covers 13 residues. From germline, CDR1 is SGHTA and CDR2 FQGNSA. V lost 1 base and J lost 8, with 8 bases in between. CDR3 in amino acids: CASSLVPTGELFF. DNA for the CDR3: TGTGCCAGCAGCTTAGTCCCGACAGGGGAGCTGTTTTTT.

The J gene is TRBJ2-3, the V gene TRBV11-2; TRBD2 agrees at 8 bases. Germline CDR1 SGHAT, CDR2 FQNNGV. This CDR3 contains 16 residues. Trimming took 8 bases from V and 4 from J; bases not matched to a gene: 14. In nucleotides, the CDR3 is TGTGCCAGCCGACTCCGGGAGACTAGCGTATCAGATACGCAGTATTTT. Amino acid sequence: CASRLRETSVSDTQYF.

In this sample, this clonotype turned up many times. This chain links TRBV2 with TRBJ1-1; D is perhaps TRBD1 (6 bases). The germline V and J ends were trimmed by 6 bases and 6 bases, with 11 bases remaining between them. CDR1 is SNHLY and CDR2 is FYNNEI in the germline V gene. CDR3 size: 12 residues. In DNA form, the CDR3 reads TGTGCCAGCAGATTACAGGGACCTGAAGCTTTCTTT. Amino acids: CASRLQGPEAFF.

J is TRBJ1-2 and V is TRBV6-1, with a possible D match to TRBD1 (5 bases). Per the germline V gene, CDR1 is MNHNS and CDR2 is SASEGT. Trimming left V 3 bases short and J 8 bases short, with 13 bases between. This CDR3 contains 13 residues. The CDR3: CASSERGVKGYTF. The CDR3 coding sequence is TGTGCCAGCAGTGAGCGGGGCGTGAAAGGCTACACCTTC.

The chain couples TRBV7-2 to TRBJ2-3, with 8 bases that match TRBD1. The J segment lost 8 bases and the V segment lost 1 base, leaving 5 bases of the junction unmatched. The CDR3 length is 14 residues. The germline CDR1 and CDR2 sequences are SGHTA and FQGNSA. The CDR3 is CASSLGQGAGTQYF. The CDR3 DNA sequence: TGTGCCAGCAGCTTAGGGCAGGGGGCTGGTACGCAGTATTTT.

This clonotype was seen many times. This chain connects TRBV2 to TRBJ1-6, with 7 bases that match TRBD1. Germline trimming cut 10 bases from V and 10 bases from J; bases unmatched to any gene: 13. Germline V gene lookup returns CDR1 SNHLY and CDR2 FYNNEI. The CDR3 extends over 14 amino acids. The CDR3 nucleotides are TGTGCCATCAGGACAGGAGGTGGAATCTCACCCCTCCACTTT. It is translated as CAIRTGGGISPLHF. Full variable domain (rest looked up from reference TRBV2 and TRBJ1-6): EPEVTQTPSHQVTQMGQEVILRCVPISNHLYFYWYRQILGQKVEFLVSFYNNEISEKSEIFDDQFSVERPDGSNFTLKIRSTKLEDSAMYFCAIRTGGGISPLHFGNGTRLTVT.

Here the CDR3 reads CASSLYPRAGFGSYEQYF. In DNA form, the CDR3 reads TGTGCCAGCAGCTTATACCCCCGCGCAGGGTTTGGCTCCTACGAGCAGTACTTC. V and J are TRBV11-2 and TRBJ2-7, with a weak D call TRBD1 (5 bases). V gave up 2 bases and J gave up 0 bases, with 20 bases separating them. The CDR3 has 18 amino acids. Germline V CDR1 and CDR2: SGHAT, FQNNGV.

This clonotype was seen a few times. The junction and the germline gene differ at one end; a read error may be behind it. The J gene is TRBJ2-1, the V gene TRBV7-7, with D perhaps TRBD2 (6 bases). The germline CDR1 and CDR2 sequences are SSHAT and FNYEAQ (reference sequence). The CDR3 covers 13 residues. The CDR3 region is CASSSPGLVEQFF. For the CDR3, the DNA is TGTGCTAGCAGCTCGCCGGGACTTGTTGAGCAGTTCTTC.

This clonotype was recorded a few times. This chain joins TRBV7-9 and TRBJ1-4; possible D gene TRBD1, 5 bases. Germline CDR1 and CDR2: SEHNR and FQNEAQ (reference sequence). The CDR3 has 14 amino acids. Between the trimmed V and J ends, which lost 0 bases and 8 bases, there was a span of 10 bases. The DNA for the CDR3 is TGTGCCAGCAGCTTAGCAAGGGGCCGGGAAAAACTGTTTTTT. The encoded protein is CASSLARGREKLFF.

Written as DNA, the CDR3 is TGTGCCAGCAGCCCAGGGGGGTACAATGAGCAGTTCTTC. It codes for CASSPGGYNEQFF. The chain is built from TRBV7-7 and TRBJ2-1; tentatively, D is TRBD1 (7 bases). The CDR3 totals 13 residues. V was pared by 5 bases and J by 4 bases, with 9 bases between. Per germline, CDR1 SSHAT and CDR2 FNYEAQ (reference sequence).

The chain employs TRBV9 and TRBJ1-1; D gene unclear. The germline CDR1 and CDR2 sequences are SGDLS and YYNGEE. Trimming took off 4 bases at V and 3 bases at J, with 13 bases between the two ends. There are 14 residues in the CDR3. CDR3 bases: TGTGCCAGCAGCTATGTGGCGGGAGACACTGAAGCTTTCTTT. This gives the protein CASSYVAGDTEAFF.

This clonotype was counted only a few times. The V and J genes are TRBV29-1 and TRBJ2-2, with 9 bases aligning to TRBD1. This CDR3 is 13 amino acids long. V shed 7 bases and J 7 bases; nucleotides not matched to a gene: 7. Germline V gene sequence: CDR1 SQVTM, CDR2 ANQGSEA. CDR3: CSGTGTGFGELFF. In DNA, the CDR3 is TGCAGCGGGACCGGGACAGGGTTCGGGGAGCTGTTTTTT.

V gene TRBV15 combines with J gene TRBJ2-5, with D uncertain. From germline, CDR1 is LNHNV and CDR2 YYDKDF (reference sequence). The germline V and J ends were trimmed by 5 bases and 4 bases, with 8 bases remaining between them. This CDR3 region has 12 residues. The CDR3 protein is CATSGSRETQYF. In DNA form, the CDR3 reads TGTGCCACCAGCGGCTCACGAGAGACCCAGTACTTC.

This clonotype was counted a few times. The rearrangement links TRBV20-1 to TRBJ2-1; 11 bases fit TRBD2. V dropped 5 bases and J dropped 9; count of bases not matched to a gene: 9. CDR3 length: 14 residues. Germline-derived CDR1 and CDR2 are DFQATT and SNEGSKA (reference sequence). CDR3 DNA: TGCAGTGCTGACCTAGCGGGAGGAATTGGTGAGCAGTTCTTC. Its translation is CSADLAGGIGEQFF.

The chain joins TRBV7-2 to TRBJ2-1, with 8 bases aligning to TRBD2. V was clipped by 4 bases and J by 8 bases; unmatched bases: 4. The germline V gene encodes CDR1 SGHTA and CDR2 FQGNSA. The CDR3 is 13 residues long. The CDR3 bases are TGTGCCAGCAGCTCACGGGGGGGCTATGAGCAGTTCTTC. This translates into CASSSRGGYEQFF. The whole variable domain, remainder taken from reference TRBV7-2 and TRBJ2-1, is GAGVSQSPSNKVTEKGKDVELRCDPISGHTALYWYRQSLGQGLEFLIYFQGNSAPDKSGLPSDRFSAERTGGSVSTLTIQRTQQEDSAVYLCASSSRGGYEQFFGPGTRLTVL.

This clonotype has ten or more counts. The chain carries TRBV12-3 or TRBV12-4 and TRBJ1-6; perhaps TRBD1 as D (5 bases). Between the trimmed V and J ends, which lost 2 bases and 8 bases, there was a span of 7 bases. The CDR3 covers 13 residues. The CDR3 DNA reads TGTGCCAGCAGTTTACAGGGTTATTCACCCCTCCACTTT. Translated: CASSLQGYSPLHF.

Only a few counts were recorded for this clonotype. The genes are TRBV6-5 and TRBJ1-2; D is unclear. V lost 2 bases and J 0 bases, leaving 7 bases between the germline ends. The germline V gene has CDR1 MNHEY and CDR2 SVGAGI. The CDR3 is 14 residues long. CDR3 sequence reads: CASSYNPSNYGYTF. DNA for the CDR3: TGTGCCAGCAGTTACAACCCATCTAACTATGGCTACACCTTC.

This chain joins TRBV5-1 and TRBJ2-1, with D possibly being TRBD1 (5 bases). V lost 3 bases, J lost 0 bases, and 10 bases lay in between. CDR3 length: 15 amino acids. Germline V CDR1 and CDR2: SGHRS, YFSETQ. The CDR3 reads CASSYGQGSYNEQFF. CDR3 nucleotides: TGCGCCAGCAGCTATGGACAAGGCTCCTACAATGAGCAGTTCTTC.

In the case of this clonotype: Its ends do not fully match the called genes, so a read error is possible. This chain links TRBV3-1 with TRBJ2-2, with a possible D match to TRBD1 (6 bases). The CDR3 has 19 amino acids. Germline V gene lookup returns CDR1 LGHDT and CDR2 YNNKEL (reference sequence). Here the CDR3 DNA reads TGTGCCTGCAGCCAGGCCTGGACAGCCCTCACCGTTAACACCGGGGAGCTGTTTTTT. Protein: CACSQAWTALTVNTGELFF.

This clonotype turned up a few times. In nucleotides, the CDR3 is TGTGCCAGCAGCTTAGCTGGGCAGCTGGGCACTGAAGCTTTCTTT. Amino acid sequence: CASSLAGQLGTEAFF. V usage is TRBV7-2 and J usage is TRBJ1-1, with no clear D. The germline V gene has CDR1 SGHTA and CDR2 FQGNSA. This CDR3 comprises 15 residues. V was trimmed by 0 bases and J by 4 bases, leaving 12 bases between them.

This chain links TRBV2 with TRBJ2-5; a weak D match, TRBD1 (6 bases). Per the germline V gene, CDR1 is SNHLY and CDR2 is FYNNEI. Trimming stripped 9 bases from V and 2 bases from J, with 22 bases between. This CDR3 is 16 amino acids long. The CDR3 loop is CASFGQIQGRQETQYF. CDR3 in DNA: TGTGCCAGTTTTGGACAGATACAGGGAAGGCAAGAGACCCAGTACTTC.

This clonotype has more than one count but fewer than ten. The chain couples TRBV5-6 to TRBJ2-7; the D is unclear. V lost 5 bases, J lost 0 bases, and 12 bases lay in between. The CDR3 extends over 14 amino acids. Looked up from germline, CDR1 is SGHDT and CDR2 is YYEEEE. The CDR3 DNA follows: TGTGCCAGCAGGTCCCAGTCTACCTCCTACGAGCAGTACTTC. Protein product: CASRSQSTSYEQYF.

The DNA of the CDR3 is TGTGCCAGCAGCTTAGTGCCGAGGAACACTGAAGCTTTCTTT. Protein: CASSLVPRNTEAFF. The chain has TRBV11-3 and TRBJ1-1; D remains ambiguous. Germline V gene data show CDR1 as SGHNT and CDR2 as YENEEA. The length of the CDR3 is 14 residues. Deletions cut 1 base from V and 1 base from J, with 7 bases between.